Listed below are T cell receptor beta chains from one sample, sequenced in a study of T-cell reconstitution after alpha-beta-depleted transplantation in children. MiXCR, run by TCRdb on the PCR reads, gives a single entry per CDR3 protein. This table holds approximately 490,000 distinct CDR3 sequences, about 10% found once. The sample was PBMCs, taken before TCRalphabeta/CD19-depleted stem cell transplant. The receptors here all came from a child aged 2 to 10 with inherited bone marrow failure, due to receive a stem cell transplant. Both conserved end residues are part of each CDR3. Each record gives: V gene, D gene, J gene, clone size, CDR3 DNA, CDR3 protein. D genes are given only for firm matches. Size is stated for part of the rows, as once, few or many counts, or as a class when the clone is expanded.

V gene: TRBV10-3
D gene: NA
J gene: TRBJ2-7
clone size: NA
CDR3 DNA: TGTGCCATCAACAAGGGGAAGAGCGAAAGGGGTAACGAGCAGTACTTC
CDR3 protein: CAINKGKSERGNEQYF

V gene: TRBV30
D gene: NA
J gene: TRBJ2-1
clone size: NA
CDR3 DNA: TGTGCCTGGAGTGTATTACAGGCGGTTTACAATGAGCAGTTCTTC
CDR3 protein: CAWSVLQAVYNEQFF

V gene: TRBV20-1
D gene: NA
J gene: TRBJ2-1
clone size: many
CDR3 DNA: TGCAGTGGATCTAGTTTCATCGATGAGCAGTTCTTC
CDR3 protein: CSGSSFIDEQFF

V gene: TRBV28
D gene: TRBD2
J gene: TRBJ2-7
clone size: many
CDR3 DNA: TGTGCCAGCAGCCTTAGCGGGAGGGGGTACGAGCAGTACTTC
CDR3 protein: CASSLSGRGYEQYF

V gene: TRBV5-1
D gene: TRBD2
J gene: TRBJ2-2
clone size: NA
CDR3 DNA: TGCGCCAGCAGCTCCGTCGGACTAGCGGGAGGGGAGCTGTTTTTT
CDR3 protein: CASSSVGLAGGELFF

V gene: TRBV19
D gene: NA
J gene: TRBJ2-1
clone size: NA
CDR3 DNA: TGTGCCAGTAGTATGCGGGCCTACAATGAGCAGTTCTTC
CDR3 protein: CASSMRAYNEQFF

V gene: TRBV12-3/TRBV12-4
D gene: TRBD2
J gene: TRBJ2-2
clone size: NA
CDR3 DNA: TGTGCCAGCAGTTTGACTAGCGGCTACACCGGGGAGCTGTTTTTT
CDR3 protein: CASSLTSGYTGELFF

V gene: TRBV9
D gene: NA
J gene: TRBJ2-1
clone size: few
CDR3 DNA: TGTGCCAGCAGCCCCCGAGGGCCCCAACGGGAGCAGTTCTTC
CDR3 protein: CASSPRGPQREQFF

V gene: TRBV4-1
D gene: NA
J gene: TRBJ2-2
clone size: few
CDR3 DNA: TGCGCCAGCAGCCAAGCGGGAGTCCCCGGGGAGCTGTTTTTT
CDR3 protein: CASSQAGVPGELFF

V gene: TRBV4-3
D gene: TRBD2
J gene: TRBJ2-5
clone size: few
CDR3 DNA: TGCGCCAGCAGCCAAGATTGGGACACTAGCGGGAGTGAGACCCAGTACTTC
CDR3 protein: CASSQDWDTSGSETQYF

V gene: TRBV28
D gene: NA
J gene: TRBJ2-1
clone size: many
CDR3 DNA: TGTGCCAGCAGTTCTCCGACAGAGGATTCCTACAATGAGCAGTTCTTC
CDR3 protein: CASSSPTEDSYNEQFF

V gene: TRBV20-1
D gene: NA
J gene: TRBJ2-3
clone size: few
CDR3 DNA: TGCAGTGCCAGAGGTCTTTCGGGGGAGGCGGATACGCAGTATTTT
CDR3 protein: CSARGLSGEADTQYF

V gene: TRBV5-1
D gene: TRBD2
J gene: TRBJ2-2
clone size: many
CDR3 DNA: TGCGCCAGCAGCTTCCTAGCGGCGAACACCGGGGAGCTGTTTTTT
CDR3 protein: CASSFLAANTGELFF

V gene: TRBV5-1
D gene: NA
J gene: TRBJ2-3
clone size: many
CDR3 DNA: TGCGCCAGCCGGGGGCTAGCAAGCACAGATACGCAGTATTTT
CDR3 protein: CASRGLASTDTQYF

V gene: TRBV4-3
D gene: TRBD1
J gene: TRBJ2-7
clone size: NA
CDR3 DNA: TGCGCCAGCAGCCAGCAGACAGGGCACGAGCAGTACTTC
CDR3 protein: CASSQQTGHEQYF

V gene: TRBV12-3/TRBV12-4
D gene: NA
J gene: TRBJ2-2
clone size: NA
CDR3 DNA: TGTGCCAGCAGGACTCGACTAGGAGGCACCGGGGAGCTGTTTTTT
CDR3 protein: CASRTRLGGTGELFF

V gene: TRBV20-1
D gene: TRBD2
J gene: TRBJ2-1
clone size: many
CDR3 DNA: TGCAGTGCTAGTACGCTAGCGGGAGTCTCCTACAATGAGCAGTTCTTC
CDR3 protein: CSASTLAGVSYNEQFF

V gene: TRBV24-1
D gene: TRBD2
J gene: TRBJ2-3
clone size: few
CDR3 DNA: TGTGCCACCAGTGCATCGCGGGAGGGCACAGATACGCAGTATTTT
CDR3 protein: CATSASREGTDTQYF

V gene: TRBV3-1
D gene: NA
J gene: TRBJ2-3
clone size: many
CDR3 DNA: TGTGCCAGCAGCCAAGAGGGATGGATCACAGATACGCAGTATTTT
CDR3 protein: CASSQEGWITDTQYF

V gene: TRBV20-1
D gene: TRBD2
J gene: TRBJ2-3
clone size: many
CDR3 DNA: TGCGCTACGTTTAGCGGGAGCTGGTATTTT
CDR3 protein: CATFSGSWYF

V gene: TRBV4-3
D gene: TRBD1
J gene: TRBJ1-1
clone size: many
CDR3 DNA: TGCGCCAGCAGCCAAGATGGGTTACCGGGACAGTCTGAAGCTTTCTTT
CDR3 protein: CASSQDGLPGQSEAFF

V gene: TRBV4-1
D gene: TRBD1
J gene: TRBJ2-7
clone size: many
CDR3 DNA: TGCGCCAGCAGCCAGGGTACAGGGGAAGCCTACGAGCAGTACTTC
CDR3 protein: CASSQGTGEAYEQYF

V gene: TRBV6-1
D gene: TRBD2
J gene: TRBJ2-3
clone size: many
CDR3 DNA: TGTGCCATCACTAGCGGGAGGGCCCTTTGGACAGATACGCAGTATTTT
CDR3 protein: CAITSGRALWTDTQYF

V gene: TRBV5-5
D gene: NA
J gene: TRBJ2-1
clone size: many
CDR3 DNA: TGTGCCAGCAGCTTGGAGGACTACTACAATGAGCAGTTCTTC
CDR3 protein: CASSLEDYYNEQFF

V gene: TRBV4-2
D gene: NA
J gene: TRBJ1-4
clone size: many
CDR3 DNA: TGTGCCAGCAGCCAACGAGTGCGATTCAATGAAAAACTGTTTTTT
CDR3 protein: CASSQRVRFNEKLFF

V gene: TRBV20-1
D gene: TRBD2
J gene: TRBJ2-1
clone size: NA
CDR3 DNA: TGCTGTGCTAGAAGTTTAAGCGGGAGCTTCTACAATGAGCAGTTCTTC
CDR3 protein: CCARSLSGSFYNEQFF

V gene: TRBV12-3/TRBV12-4
D gene: TRBD2
J gene: TRBJ2-1
clone size: few
CDR3 DNA: TGTGCCAGCAGTTTGGTGTCTACTCTAGCGGGCCGCTCCTACAATGAGCAGTTCTTC
CDR3 protein: CASSLVSTLAGRSYNEQFF

V gene: TRBV5-1
D gene: TRBD1
J gene: TRBJ2-2
clone size: many
CDR3 DNA: TGCGCCAGCAGCTACACAGGGGAAAACACCGGGGAGCTGTTTTTT
CDR3 protein: CASSYTGENTGELFF

V gene: TRBV6-1
D gene: NA
J gene: TRBJ2-7
clone size: few
CDR3 DNA: TGTGCCAGCAGCGACCAATCAACGGGGGAGCAGTACTTC
CDR3 protein: CASSDQSTGEQYF

V gene: TRBV19
D gene: NA
J gene: TRBJ2-5
clone size: NA
CDR3 DNA: TGTGCCAGTAGAGCGCGGGGATACCAGGAGACCCAGTACTTC
CDR3 protein: CASRARGYQETQYF

V gene: TRBV28
D gene: TRBD2
J gene: TRBJ2-7
clone size: many
CDR3 DNA: TGTGCCAGCAACTCCATCGGAAGCGGGGCTCCGGAAGACTACGAGCAGTACTTC
CDR3 protein: CASNSIGSGAPEDYEQYF

V gene: TRBV10-2
D gene: NA
J gene: TRBJ2-7
clone size: many
CDR3 DNA: TGCGCCAGCACTGGCGGACCGACCGGAGAGCAGTACTTC
CDR3 protein: CASTGGPTGEQYF

V gene: TRBV7-2
D gene: NA
J gene: TRBJ2-7
clone size: many
CDR3 DNA: TGTGCCAGCAGCTTAGTGGCTGGGGCGGACGAGCAGTACTTC
CDR3 protein: CASSLVAGADEQYF

V gene: TRBV9
D gene: NA
J gene: TRBJ2-2
clone size: few
CDR3 DNA: TGTGCCAGCAGCGTAAGGCAGGGGAGCACCGGGGAGCTGTTTTTT
CDR3 protein: CASSVRQGSTGELFF

V gene: TRBV29-1
D gene: NA
J gene: TRBJ1-2
clone size: many
CDR3 DNA: TGCATCATTACCGAGGCAGGACATGGCTACACCTTC
CDR3 protein: CIITEAGHGYTF

V gene: TRBV4-2
D gene: TRBD2
J gene: TRBJ2-1
clone size: many
CDR3 DNA: TGTGCCAGCAGCCACGGACTAGCGGGGGGTCTCTCCCTCAATGAGCAGTTCTTC
CDR3 protein: CASSHGLAGGLSLNEQFF

V gene: TRBV5-1
D gene: NA
J gene: TRBJ2-7
clone size: many
CDR3 DNA: TGCGCCAGCAGAAGGTCCCTGGCTGAGAGGGACTACGAGCAGTACTTC
CDR3 protein: CASRRSLAERDYEQYF

V gene: TRBV4-1
D gene: TRBD2
J gene: TRBJ2-7
clone size: many
CDR3 DNA: TGCGCCAGCAGCCAAGATCCTAGCGGGGTTTACGAGCAGTACTTC
CDR3 protein: CASSQDPSGVYEQYF

V gene: TRBV4-1
D gene: NA
J gene: TRBJ2-2
clone size: many
CDR3 DNA: TGCGCCAGCAGCCAGGCAGGAACCCGGAACGGGGAGCTGTTTTTT
CDR3 protein: CASSQAGTRNGELFF

V gene: TRBV29-1
D gene: NA
J gene: TRBJ2-3
clone size: many
CDR3 DNA: TGCAGCGTCAGGGTATCGGGACTTCATGCAGATACGCAGTATTTT
CDR3 protein: CSVRVSGLHADTQYF

V gene: TRBV20-1
D gene: NA
J gene: TRBJ2-2
clone size: many
CDR3 DNA: TGCAGTGCTGAAAACCAGGGGCCGGGACTAAACACCGGGGAGCTGTTTTTT
CDR3 protein: CSAENQGPGLNTGELFF

V gene: TRBV4-2
D gene: TRBD2
J gene: TRBJ2-6
clone size: many
CDR3 DNA: TGTGCCAGCAGCCCGACCGGACTAGCGGGAGTGTTGGGGGCCAACGTCCTGACTTTC
CDR3 protein: CASSPTGLAGVLGANVLTF

V gene: TRBV7-9
D gene: TRBD2
J gene: TRBJ2-6
clone size: few
CDR3 DNA: TGTGCCAGCGAGCGGGGAGGGACTGGGGCCAACGTCCTGACTTTC
CDR3 protein: CASERGGTGANVLTF

V gene: TRBV19
D gene: NA
J gene: TRBJ2-7
clone size: few
CDR3 DNA: TGTGCCAGTAGTCAGGGCGGGACAGCCAGAATCTACGAGCAGTACTTC
CDR3 protein: CASSQGGTARIYEQYF

V gene: TRBV20-1
D gene: NA
J gene: TRBJ2-1
clone size: many
CDR3 DNA: TGCAGTGCCCACTCCCGACAACACTACAATGAGCAGTTCTTC
CDR3 protein: CSAHSRQHYNEQFF

V gene: TRBV7-9
D gene: TRBD1
J gene: TRBJ1-4
clone size: many
CDR3 DNA: TGTGCCAGCAGCTACGGACAGGGTAATGAAAAACTGTTTTTT
CDR3 protein: CASSYGQGNEKLFF

V gene: TRBV7-9
D gene: NA
J gene: TRBJ2-7
clone size: few
CDR3 DNA: TGTGCCAGCACCGGCCTCTCCTACGAGCAGTACTTC
CDR3 protein: CASTGLSYEQYF

V gene: TRBV5-1
D gene: NA
J gene: TRBJ2-7
clone size: many
CDR3 DNA: TGCGCCAGCAGCTTGGGAGCTCGGGGAGGCGAGCAGTACTTC
CDR3 protein: CASSLGARGGEQYF

V gene: TRBV12-3/TRBV12-4
D gene: NA
J gene: TRBJ1-3
clone size: many
CDR3 DNA: TGTGCCAGCAGTTCCTGGGGGCAAGCTGGAAACACCATATATTTT
CDR3 protein: CASSSWGQAGNTIYF

V gene: TRBV5-4
D gene: NA
J gene: TRBJ1-2
clone size: few
CDR3 DNA: TGTGCCAGCAGCTCCCCCTTCTCTTATGGCTACACCTTC
CDR3 protein: CASSSPFSYGYTF

V gene: TRBV15
D gene: TRBD2
J gene: TRBJ2-2
clone size: many
CDR3 DNA: TGTGCCACCAGCAGTGCCTCCTCTCAGCGGGAGTATACCGGGGAGCTGTTTTTT
CDR3 protein: CATSSASSQREYTGELFF